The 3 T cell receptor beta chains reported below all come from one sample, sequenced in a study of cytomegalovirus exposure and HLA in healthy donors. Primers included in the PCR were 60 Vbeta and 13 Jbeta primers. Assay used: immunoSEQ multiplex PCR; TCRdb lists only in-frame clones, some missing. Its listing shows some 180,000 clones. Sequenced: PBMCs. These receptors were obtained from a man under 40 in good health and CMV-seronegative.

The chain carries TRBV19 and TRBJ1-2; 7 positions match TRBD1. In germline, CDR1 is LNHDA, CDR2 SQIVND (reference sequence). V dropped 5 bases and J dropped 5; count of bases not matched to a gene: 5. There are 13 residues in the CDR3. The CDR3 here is CASSSQGLYGYTF. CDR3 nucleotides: TGTGCCAGTAGTTCACAGGGGCTATATGGCTACACCTTC.

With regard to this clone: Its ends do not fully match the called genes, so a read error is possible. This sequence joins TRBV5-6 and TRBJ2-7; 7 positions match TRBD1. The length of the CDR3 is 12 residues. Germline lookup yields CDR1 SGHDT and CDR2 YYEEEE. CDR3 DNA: TGTGCCAGCAGCCATGCCTTAGGGGGCGAGCACTTC. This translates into CASSHALGGEHF.

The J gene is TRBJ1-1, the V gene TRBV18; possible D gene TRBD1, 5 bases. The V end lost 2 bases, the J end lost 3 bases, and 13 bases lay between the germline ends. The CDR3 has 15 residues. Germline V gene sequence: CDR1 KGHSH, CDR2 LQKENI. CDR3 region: CASSPSRVGDTEAFF. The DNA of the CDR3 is TGTGCCAGCTCACCATCCAGGGTTGGGGACACTGAAGCTTTCTTT.